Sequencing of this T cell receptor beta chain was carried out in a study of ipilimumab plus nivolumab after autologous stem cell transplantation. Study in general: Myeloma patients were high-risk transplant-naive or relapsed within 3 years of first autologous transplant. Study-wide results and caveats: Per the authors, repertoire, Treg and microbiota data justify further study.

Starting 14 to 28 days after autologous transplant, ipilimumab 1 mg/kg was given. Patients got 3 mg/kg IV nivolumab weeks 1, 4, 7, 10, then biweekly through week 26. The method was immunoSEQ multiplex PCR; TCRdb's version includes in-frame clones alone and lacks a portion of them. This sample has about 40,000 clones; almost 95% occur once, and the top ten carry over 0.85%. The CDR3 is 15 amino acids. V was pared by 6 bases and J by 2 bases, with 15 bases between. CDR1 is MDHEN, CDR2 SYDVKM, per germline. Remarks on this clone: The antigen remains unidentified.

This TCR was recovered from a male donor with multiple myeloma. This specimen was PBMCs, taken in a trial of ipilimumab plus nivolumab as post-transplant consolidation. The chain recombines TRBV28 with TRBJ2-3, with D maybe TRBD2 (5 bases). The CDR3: CASRLQRSPTDTQYF. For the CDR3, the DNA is TGTGCCAGCAGGCTACAGCGGTCCCCCACAGATACGCAGTATTTT. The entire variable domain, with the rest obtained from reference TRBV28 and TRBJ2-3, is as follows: DVKVTQSSRYLVKRTGEKVFLECVQDMDHENMFWYRQDPGLGLRLIYFSYDVKMKEKGDIPEGYSVSREKKERFSLILESASTNQTSMYLCASRLQRSPTDTQYFGPGTRLTVL.